This TCR beta chain was documented in a study of OX40 agonist ivuxolimab in advanced cancers. As for the study in general: Patients received intravenous ivuxolimab every 2 weeks at 0.01 to 10 mg/kg. Study-level results: Determination of antigen specificity was not performed for the expanded peripheral T cells. Among some nonresponders, normalized T-cell clonal expansion was also low.

Autoimmune disease history or systemic immunosuppression was exclusionary. About this clone itself: What it recognizes is unknown.

Clones were sequenced by immunoSEQ multiplex PCR, and TCRdb holds only the in-frame ones, with some missing. Seen here are some 20,000 clones, less than 85% observed once, and the top ten hold 46%. From germline, CDR1 is SNHLY and CDR2 FYNNEI. Trimming pared 3 bases from V and 0 bases from J, leaving 8 bases between. This CDR3 has 14 amino acids. The sample consisted of CD4+ or CD8+ T cells sorted from blood, taken in a trial of the OX40 agonist ivuxolimab. The rearrangement uses TRBV2 and TRBJ1-2; no definite D call. The TCR was taken from an adult with an advanced solid tumor such as melanoma, head and neck, liver or kidney cancer. CDR3 nucleotides: TGTGCCAGCAGTGATCGGGCGGCTAACTATGGCTACACCTTC. Translating it yields CASSDRAANYGYTF.